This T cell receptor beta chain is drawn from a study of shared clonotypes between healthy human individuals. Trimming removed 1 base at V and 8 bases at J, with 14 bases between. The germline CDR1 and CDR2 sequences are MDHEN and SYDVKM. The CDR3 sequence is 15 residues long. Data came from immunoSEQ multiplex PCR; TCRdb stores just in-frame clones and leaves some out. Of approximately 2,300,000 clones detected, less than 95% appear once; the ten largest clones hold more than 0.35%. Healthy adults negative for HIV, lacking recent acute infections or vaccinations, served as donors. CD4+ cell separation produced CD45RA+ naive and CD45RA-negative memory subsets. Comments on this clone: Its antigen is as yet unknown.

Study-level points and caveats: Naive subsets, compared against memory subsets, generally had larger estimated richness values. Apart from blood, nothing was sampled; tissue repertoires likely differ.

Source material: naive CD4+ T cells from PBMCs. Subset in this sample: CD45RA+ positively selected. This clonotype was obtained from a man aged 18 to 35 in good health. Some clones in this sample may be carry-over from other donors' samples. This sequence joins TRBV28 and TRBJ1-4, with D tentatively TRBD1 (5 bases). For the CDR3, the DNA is TGTGCCAGCAGTTTATCCAGGGTAGTTGGGGAAAAACTGTTTTTT. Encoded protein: CASSLSRVVGEKLFF.